This T cell receptor beta chain appears in the sequencing data of a study of blood T cells in healthy people across ages. Study-wide points: Diversity estimated from one million T cells was considered an underestimate. Significant beta diversity loss was already apparent by age approximately 38, declining roughly linearly. Naive T cell percentage showed a strong correlation with the diversity of TCR beta.

For the second PCR, which ran for about 7 to 12 cycles, a sample-barcoded 5' primer and a J-beta primer mix were used. TCRdb reprocessed the 5' RACE reads via MiXCR and lists one record per CDR3 protein. The repertoire consists of about 770,000 distinct CDR3 sequences, with 40% to 50% occurring once and the leading ten covering approximately 19%. A note on this clonotype: The antigen remains unidentified.

This sequence originates from a man between 60 and 70 years old in good health. Sequencing input: blood.

The chain's CDR3 is CASLATSGGMDTQYF. The DNA of the CDR3 is TGTGCCAGCCTTGCGACTAGCGGGGGGATGGATACGCAGTATTTT. The chain has TRBV3-1 and TRBJ2-3, with 13 bases identical to TRBD2. V gave up 8 bases and J gave up 6 bases; unmatched junction bases: 8. Per germline, CDR1 LGHDT and CDR2 YNNKEL (reference sequence). CDR3 size: 15 residues.